The 26 T cell receptor beta chains reported below all come from one sample, sequenced in a study of PD-L1 blockade in urothelial cancer. The assay was immunoSEQ multiplex PCR, and TCRdb's table has in-frame clones only and misses some. Here the sample spans almost 30,000 clones, approximately 89% being singletons. The sequencing here drew on PBMCs, taken around atezolizumab (anti-PD-L1) treatment. The receptors shown here come from a man aged 50-60 years with urothelial cancer.

This chain connects TRBV27 to TRBJ1-4, with D unclear. Germline V CDR1 and CDR2: MNHEY, SMNVEV (reference sequence). V lost 4 bases and J lost 8, with 11 bases in between. The CDR3 consists of 13 residues. This CDR3 is CASSSRPEEKLFF. CDR3 bases: TGTGCCAGCAGTTCCCGGCCGGAGGAAAAACTGTTTTTT.

This sequence joins TRBV10-2 and TRBJ1-5, with 8 nucleotides matching TRBD1. V shed 6 bases, J shed 4 bases, and the junction held 5 bases outside the gene matches. CDR1 WSHSY and CDR2 SAAADI come from the germline V gene. This CDR3 spans 14 amino acids. The chain's CDR3 is CASRGQELNQPQHF. The DNA of the CDR3 is TGCGCCAGCAGGGGACAGGAATTAAATCAGCCCCAGCATTTT.

V gene TRBV11-2 combines with J gene TRBJ2-7, with D unclear. This CDR3 has 17 amino acids. V gave up 0 bases and J gave up 0 bases, with 15 bases separating them. CDR1 is SGHAT and CDR2 is FQNNGV in the germline V gene. This chain's CDR3 is CASSLDSLAGNSYEQYF. CDR3 sequence (DNA): TGTGCCAGCAGCTTAGATAGTCTGGCAGGCAACTCCTACGAGCAGTACTTC.

The V call is TRBV5-1, the J call TRBJ1-1, with unresolved D. V dropped 0 bases and J dropped 1 base, with 4 bases sitting between them. Germline V gives CDR1 SGHRS, CDR2 YFSETQ. This CDR3 comprises 13 residues. This CDR3 is CASSLASNTEAFF. The CDR3 DNA reads as TGCGCCAGCAGCTTGGCATCGAACACTGAAGCTTTCTTT.

CDR3 nucleotides: TGTGCCAGCAGCGGGGGACTTCGGGCGGGGAGCGGGAGGTCGGCGAACACCGGGGAGCTGTTTTTT. Protein product: CASSGGLRAGSGRSANTGELFF. The V gene is TRBV9, the J gene TRBJ2-2, with 9 positions matching TRBD2. Trimming removed 3 bases from V and 0 bases from J; junction bases left unmatched: 21. Germline V gene lookup returns CDR1 SGDLS and CDR2 YYNGEE. The CDR3 consists of 22 residues.

The chain uses TRBV29-1 and TRBJ2-7; the match to TRBD1 covers 8 bases. V dropped 7 bases and J dropped 0; count of bases not matched to a gene: 8. Germline V gene data show CDR1 as SQVTM and CDR2 as ANQGSEA. This CDR3 is 14 amino acids long. The CDR3 spells CSAGTGGSSYEQYF. CDR3 DNA sequence: TGCAGCGCCGGAACAGGGGGGAGCTCCTACGAGCAGTACTTC.

The V call is TRBV19, the J call TRBJ2-2; D is unresolved. V was cut by 5 bases and J by 2 bases, with 12 bases left in between. CDR1 is LNHDA, CDR2 SQIVND, per germline (reference sequence). This CDR3 is built from 15 residues. As DNA, the CDR3 is TGTGCCAGTAGTTATGGGCAGGCAAACACCGGGGAGCTGTTTTTT. The encoded protein is CASSYGQANTGELFF.

This clone was found once. The gene calls are TRBV6-5 and TRBJ2-7, with 7 bases lining up with TRBD1. CDR1 and CDR2 (germline): MNHEY, SVGAGI. The J segment lost 4 bases and the V segment lost 0 bases, leaving 9 bases of the junction unmatched. The CDR3 loop spans 16 amino acids. This chain's CDR3 is CASSYSRGTVRYEQYF. The CDR3, as DNA: TGTGCCAGCAGTTACTCGAGGGGGACAGTCCGTTACGAGCAGTACTTC.

The CDR3 region is CASRRTGSGYTF. The CDR3 bases are TGTGCCAGCCGGAGGACAGGTTCCGGCTACACCTTC. The chain couples TRBV6-5 to TRBJ1-2, with 7 bases identical to TRBD1. There are 12 residues in the CDR3. Germline CDR1 and CDR2: MNHEY and SVGAGI. Trimming removed 8 bases from V and 8 bases from J; junction bases left unmatched: 8.

This clone has a single count. This chain joins TRBV15 and TRBJ2-1; TRBD2 aligns across 7 bases. The germline gives CDR1 LNHNV, CDR2 YYDKDF (reference sequence). V dropped 1 base and J dropped 8; count of bases not matched to a gene: 11. This CDR3 comprises 16 residues. The CDR3 sequence is CATSRVREAIGDEQFF. The CDR3 coding sequence is TGTGCCACCAGCAGAGTACGGGAGGCCATCGGGGATGAGCAGTTCTTC. Filled out from reference TRBV15 and TRBJ2-1, the complete variable domain reads DAMVIQNPRYQVTQFGKPVTLSCSQTLNHNVMYWYQQKSSQAPKLLFHYYDKDFNNEADTPDNFQSRRPNTSFCFLDIRSPGLGDTAMYLCATSRVREAIGDEQFFGPGTRLTVL.

The rearrangement uses TRBV29-1 and TRBJ1-5, with TRBD1 matching 7 bases. There are 13 residues in the CDR3. Losses at the gene ends were 6 bases for V and 7 bases for J; bases not matched to a gene: 9. In germline, CDR1 is SQVTM, CDR2 ANQGSEA. CDR3 region: CSVSTGLTQPQHF. DNA of the CDR3: TGCAGCGTCTCGACAGGGTTGACACAGCCCCAGCATTTT.

J is TRBJ2-3 and V is TRBV28, with D hard to call. V lost 7 bases and J 3 bases, leaving 17 bases between the germline ends. Germline V CDR1 and CDR2: MDHEN, SYDVKM. The CDR3 spans 15 residues. The CDR3 loop is CASTKGSRPTDTQYF. The CDR3 coding sequence is TGTGCCAGCACTAAAGGCTCTAGACCTACAGATACGCAGTATTTT.

The rearrangement uses TRBV29-1 and TRBJ2-3, with TRBD2 matching over 7 bases. The ends lost 6 bases at V and 2 bases at J; junction bases unmatched: 14. Germline V lookup: CDR1 SQVTM, CDR2 ANQGSEA. The CDR3 length is 16 residues. The CDR3 loop reads CSVELRLAAFTDTQYF. In nucleotides, the CDR3 is TGCAGCGTCGAGTTAAGGCTAGCGGCCTTCACAGATACGCAGTATTTT.

This clone was recorded only once. V is TRBV30 and J is TRBJ2-6; the D is unclear. CDR1 and CDR2 (germline): GTSNPN, SVGIG (reference sequence). There are 14 residues in the CDR3. Trimming took 4 bases from V and 0 from J, leaving 7 bases between them. This CDR3 is CAWKLDSGANVLTF. The DNA of the CDR3 is TGTGCCTGGAAGCTAGACTCTGGGGCCAACGTCCTGACTTTC.

V gene TRBV27 combines with J gene TRBJ2-5, with D possibly matching TRBD1 (5 bases). The ends were cut back, 6 bases at V and 2 bases at J, with 10 bases in the middle. The CDR3 is made up of 13 amino acids. Germline V CDR1 and CDR2: MNHEY, SMNVEV (reference sequence). The CDR3 region is CASSGQKQETQYF. Here the CDR3 DNA reads TGTGCCAGCAGCGGACAAAAACAAGAGACCCAGTACTTC.

The rearrangement uses TRBV12-5 and TRBJ1-1, with 7 nucleotides matching TRBD1. CDR1 is LGHNT, CDR2 FRNRAP, per germline. The CDR3 extends over 13 amino acids. V trimming: 6 bases; J trimming: 5 bases; junction bases outside the gene matches: 6. CDR3 sequence: CASGEAGGTEAFF. The CDR3 nucleotides are TGTGCTAGTGGGGAGGCAGGGGGAACTGAAGCTTTCTTT.

The J gene is TRBJ2-1, the V gene TRBV27; the D gene is possibly TRBD1 (6 bases). Trimming stripped 7 bases from V and 3 bases from J, with 34 bases between. The CDR3 length is 21 residues. Germline CDR1 reads MNHEY; CDR2 reads SMNVEV (reference sequence). The CDR3 spells CASKYFGTVGTDRVIYNEQFF. CDR3 nucleotide sequence: TGTGCCAGCAAGTATTTCGGAACGGTGGGGACGGACAGAGTAATCTACAATGAGCAGTTCTTC.

The J gene is TRBJ2-1, the V gene TRBV30; D is possibly TRBD2 (6 bases). V shed 3 bases and J shed 1 base, with 10 bases lying between them. Per germline, CDR1 GTSNPN and CDR2 SVGIG (reference sequence). The length of the CDR3 is 14 residues. CDR3 sequence: CAWRPGESYNEQFF. The CDR3 bases are TGTGCCTGGAGACCGGGAGAATCCTACAATGAGCAGTTCTTC. The full variable domain, its missing parts supplied by reference TRBV30 and TRBJ2-1, is SQTIHQWPATLVQPVGSPLSLECTVEGTSNPNLYWYRQAAGRGLQLLFYSVGIGQISSEVPQNLSASRPQDRQFILSSKKLLLSDSGFYLCAWRPGESYNEQFFGPGTRLTVL.

This clone was picked up a small number of times. This chain links TRBV6-6 with TRBJ2-7, with 9 nucleotides matching TRBD1. Germline V gene lookup returns CDR1 MNHNY and CDR2 SVGAGI (reference sequence). This CDR3 is built from 15 residues. Losses at the gene ends were 2 bases for V and 4 bases for J; bases not matched to a gene: 6. In DNA form, the CDR3 reads TGTGCCAGCAGTTACGGTCGGGACAGGGCATACGAGCAGTACTTC. The encoded protein is CASSYGRDRAYEQYF.

V gene TRBV27 combines with J gene TRBJ1-5; TRBD1 is a possible D gene (5 bases). The CDR3 has 16 amino acids. Deletions cut 3 bases from V and 3 bases from J, with 15 bases between. The V gene's germline CDR1 is MNHEY and CDR2 SMNVEV (reference sequence). CDR3 sequence: CASSFKAGGVNQPQHF. Here the CDR3 DNA reads TGTGCCAGCAGTTTTAAGGCGGGGGGGGTCAATCAGCCCCAGCATTTT.

V is TRBV5-6 and J is TRBJ1-4, with no clear D. Germline V gene data show CDR1 as SGHDT and CDR2 as YYEEEE. The CDR3 contains 15 residues. The germline V and J ends were trimmed by 0 bases and 8 bases, with 14 bases remaining between them. As DNA, the CDR3 is TGTGCCAGCAGCTTGGGGGCACTAGGGTGGGAAAAACTGTTTTTT. Protein: CASSLGALGWEKLFF.

CDR3 amino acids: CASSPTRNQPQHF. The CDR3 DNA reads TGCGCCAGCAGCCCGACAAGAAATCAGCCCCAGCATTTT. The rearrangement joins TRBV4-1 to TRBJ1-5, with unresolved D. V was shortened by 4 bases and J by 4 bases, with 8 bases between the two germline ends. The CDR3 totals 13 residues. Germline CDR1 reads MGHRA; CDR2 reads YSYEKL.

DNA for the CDR3: TGTGCCAGCAGCCAAGATCGCAGGGGCGAGACCCAGTACTTC. Protein: CASSQDRRGETQYF. This chain connects TRBV4-2 to TRBJ2-5, with D perhaps TRBD1 (6 bases). V lost 0 bases and J 5 bases, leaving 10 bases between the germline ends. From germline, CDR1 is LGHNA and CDR2 YNFKEQ. This CDR3 contains 14 residues.

The chain links TRBV11-2 to TRBJ2-3, with TRBD2 as a possible D gene (5 bases). V was pared by 7 bases and J by 8 bases, with 13 bases between. Germline CDR1 SGHAT, CDR2 FQNNGV. CDR3 length: 12 residues. This CDR3 is CASTVDEGTQYF. CDR3 sequence (DNA): TGTGCCAGCACCGTAGACGAGGGTACGCAGTATTTT.

The chain couples TRBV7-2 to TRBJ2-7; 9 nucleotides align to TRBD2. Losses at the gene ends were 4 bases for V and 7 bases for J; bases not matched to a gene: 11. The CDR3 covers 15 residues. CDR1 SGHTA and CDR2 FQGNSA come from the germline V gene. This chain's CDR3 is CASSSPAGGPREQYF. CDR3 in DNA: TGTGCCAGCAGCTCCCCGGCGGGGGGGCCGAGGGAGCAGTACTTC.

The V and J genes are TRBV2 and TRBJ2-5; D is perhaps TRBD1 (6 bases). Looked up from germline, CDR1 is SNHLY and CDR2 is FYNNEI. The V and J ends lost 10 bases and 1 base respectively, with 13 bases between them. The CDR3 has 13 residues. This CDR3 reads CATLRGTQETQYF. CDR3 DNA sequence: TGTGCCACCCTGAGGGGGACCCAAGAGACCCAGTACTTC.